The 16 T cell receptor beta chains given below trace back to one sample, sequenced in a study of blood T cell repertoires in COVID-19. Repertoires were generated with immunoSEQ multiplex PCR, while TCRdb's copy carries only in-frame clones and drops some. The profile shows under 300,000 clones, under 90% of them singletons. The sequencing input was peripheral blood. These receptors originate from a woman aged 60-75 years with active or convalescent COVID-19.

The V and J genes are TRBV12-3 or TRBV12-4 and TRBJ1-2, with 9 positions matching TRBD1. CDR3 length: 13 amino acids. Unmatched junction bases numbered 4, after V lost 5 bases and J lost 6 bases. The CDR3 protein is CASSRTGVHGYTF. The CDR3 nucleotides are TGTGCCAGCAGTCGGACAGGGGTTCATGGCTACACCTTC.

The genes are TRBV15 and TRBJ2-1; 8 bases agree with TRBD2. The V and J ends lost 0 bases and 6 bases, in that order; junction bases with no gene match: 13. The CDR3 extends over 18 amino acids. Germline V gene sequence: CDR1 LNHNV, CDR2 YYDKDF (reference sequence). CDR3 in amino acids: CATSRDEKAGEGVNEQFF. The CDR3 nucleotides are TGTGCCACCAGCAGAGATGAGAAAGCGGGGGAAGGTGTCAATGAGCAGTTCTTC.

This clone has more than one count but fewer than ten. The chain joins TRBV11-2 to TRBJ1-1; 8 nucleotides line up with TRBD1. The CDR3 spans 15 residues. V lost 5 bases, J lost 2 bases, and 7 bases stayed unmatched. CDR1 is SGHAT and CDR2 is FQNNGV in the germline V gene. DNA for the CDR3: TGTGCCAGCAGCGCCCGTACAGGGGGAAACACTGAAGCTTTCTTT. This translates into CASSARTGGNTEAFF.

The CDR3 sequence is CASSVAGVGYTF. The CDR3 nucleotides read TGTGCCAGCAGCGTAGCCGGAGTGGGCTACACCTTC. The chain links TRBV9 to TRBJ1-2; D remains ambiguous. Trimming removed 0 bases from V and 8 bases from J, with 8 bases in between. CDR1 is SGDLS and CDR2 is YYNGEE in the germline V gene. The CDR3 totals 12 residues.

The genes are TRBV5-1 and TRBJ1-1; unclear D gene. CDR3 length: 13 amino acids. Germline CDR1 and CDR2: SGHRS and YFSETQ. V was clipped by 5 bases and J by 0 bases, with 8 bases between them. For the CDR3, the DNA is TGCGCCAGCAGTCAAACGGTGAACACTGAAGCTTTCTTT. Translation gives CASSQTVNTEAFF.

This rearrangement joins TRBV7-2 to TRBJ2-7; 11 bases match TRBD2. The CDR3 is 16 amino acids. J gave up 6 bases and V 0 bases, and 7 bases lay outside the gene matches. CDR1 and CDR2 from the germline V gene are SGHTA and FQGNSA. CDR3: CASSLAIAGGPGEQYF. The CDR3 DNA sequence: TGTGCCAGCAGCTTAGCTATAGCGGGGGGGCCGGGCGAGCAGTACTTC.

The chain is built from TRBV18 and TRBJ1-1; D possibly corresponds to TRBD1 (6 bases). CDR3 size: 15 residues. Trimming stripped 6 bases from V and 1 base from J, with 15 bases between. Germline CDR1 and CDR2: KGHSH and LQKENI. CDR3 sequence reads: CASSPKTGRNTEAFF. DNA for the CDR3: TGTGCCAGCTCGCCCAAGACAGGCCGGAACACTGAAGCTTTCTTT.

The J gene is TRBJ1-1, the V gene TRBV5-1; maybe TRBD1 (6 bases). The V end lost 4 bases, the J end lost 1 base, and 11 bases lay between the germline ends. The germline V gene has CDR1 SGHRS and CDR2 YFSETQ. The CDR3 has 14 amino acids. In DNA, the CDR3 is TGCGCCAGCAGCCCCGGGACACAGAACACTGAAGCTTTCTTT. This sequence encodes CASSPGTQNTEAFF.

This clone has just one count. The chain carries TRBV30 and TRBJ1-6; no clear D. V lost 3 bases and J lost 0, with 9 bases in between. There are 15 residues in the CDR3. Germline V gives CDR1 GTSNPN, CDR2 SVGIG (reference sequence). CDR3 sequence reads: CAWRTRDSYNSPLHF. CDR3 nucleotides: TGTGCCTGGAGGACGAGGGACTCCTATAATTCACCCCTCCACTTT.

CDR3 amino acids: CASSLVGHGPYEQYF. The CDR3 coding sequence is TGTGCCAGCAGCTTAGTGGGGCACGGGCCCTACGAGCAGTACTTC. The genes are TRBV11-2 and TRBJ2-7, with D maybe TRBD1 (5 bases). The CDR3 extends over 15 amino acids. Germline values: CDR1 SGHAT, CDR2 FQNNGV. With 1 base removed from V and 2 bases from J, the gap between germline ends came to 12 bases.

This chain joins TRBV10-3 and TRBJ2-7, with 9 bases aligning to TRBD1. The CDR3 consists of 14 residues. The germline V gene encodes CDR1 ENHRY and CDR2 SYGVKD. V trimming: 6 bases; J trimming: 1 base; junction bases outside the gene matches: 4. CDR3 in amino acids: CAISTGTGSYEQYF. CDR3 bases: TGTGCCATCAGCACCGGGACAGGGTCCTACGAGCAGTACTTC.

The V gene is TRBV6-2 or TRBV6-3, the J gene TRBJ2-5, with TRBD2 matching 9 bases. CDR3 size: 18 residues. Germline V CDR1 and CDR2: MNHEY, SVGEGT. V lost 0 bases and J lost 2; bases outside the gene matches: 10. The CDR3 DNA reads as TGTGCCAGCAGTTACTCGTTTAGCGGGGGCCCCTTTCAAGAGACCCAGTACTTC. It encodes CASSYSFSGGPFQETQYF.

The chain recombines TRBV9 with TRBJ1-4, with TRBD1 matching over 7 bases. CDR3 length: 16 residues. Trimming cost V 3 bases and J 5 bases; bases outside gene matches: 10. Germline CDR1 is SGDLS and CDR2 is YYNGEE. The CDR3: CASSEGGGWGNEKLFF. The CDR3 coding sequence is TGTGCCAGCAGCGAAGGGGGCGGCTGGGGGAATGAAAAACTGTTTTTT.

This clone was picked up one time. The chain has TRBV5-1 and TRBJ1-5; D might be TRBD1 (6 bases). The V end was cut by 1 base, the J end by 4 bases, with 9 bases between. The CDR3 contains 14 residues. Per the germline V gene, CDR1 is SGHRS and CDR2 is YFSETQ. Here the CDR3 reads CASSLSGVNQPQHF. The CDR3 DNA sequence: TGCGCCAGCAGCTTGTCAGGGGTAAATCAGCCCCAGCATTTT. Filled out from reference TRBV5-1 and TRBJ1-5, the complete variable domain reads KAGVTQTPRYLIKTRGQQVTLSCSPISGHRSVSWYQQTPGQGLQFLFEYFSETQRNKGNFPGRFSGRQFSNSRSEMNVSTLELGDSALYLCASSLSGVNQPQHFGDGTRLSIL.

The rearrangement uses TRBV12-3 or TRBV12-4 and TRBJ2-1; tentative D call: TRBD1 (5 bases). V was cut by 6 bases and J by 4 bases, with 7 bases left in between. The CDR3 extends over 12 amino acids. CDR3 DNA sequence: TGTGCCAGCAGCAGGGTTTACAATGAGCAGTTCTTC. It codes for CASSRVYNEQFF.

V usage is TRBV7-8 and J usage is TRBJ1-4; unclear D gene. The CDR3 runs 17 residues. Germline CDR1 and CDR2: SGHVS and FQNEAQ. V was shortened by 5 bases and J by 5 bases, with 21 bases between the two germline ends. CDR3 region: CASSPIGRGTENEKLFF. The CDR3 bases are TGTGCCAGCAGCCCAATTGGGCGGGGTACGGAGAATGAAAAACTGTTTTTT.